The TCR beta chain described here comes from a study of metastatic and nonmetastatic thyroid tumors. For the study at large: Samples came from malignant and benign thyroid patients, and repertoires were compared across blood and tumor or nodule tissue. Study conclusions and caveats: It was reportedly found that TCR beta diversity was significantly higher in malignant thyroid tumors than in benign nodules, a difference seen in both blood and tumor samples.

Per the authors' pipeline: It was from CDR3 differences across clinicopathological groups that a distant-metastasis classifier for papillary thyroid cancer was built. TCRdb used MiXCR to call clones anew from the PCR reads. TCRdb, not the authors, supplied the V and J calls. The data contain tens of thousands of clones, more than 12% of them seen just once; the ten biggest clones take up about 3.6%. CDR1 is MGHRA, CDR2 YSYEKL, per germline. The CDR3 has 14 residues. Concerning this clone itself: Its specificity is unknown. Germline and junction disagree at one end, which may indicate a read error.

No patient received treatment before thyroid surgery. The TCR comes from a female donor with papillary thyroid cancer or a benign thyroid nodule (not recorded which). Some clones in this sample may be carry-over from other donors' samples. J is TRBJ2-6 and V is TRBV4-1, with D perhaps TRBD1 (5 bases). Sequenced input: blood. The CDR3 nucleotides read TGCGCCAGCAGCCTTGGTGGTGGGGCCAACGGCCTGACTTTC. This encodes CASSLGGGANGLTF.